Below, 27 T cell receptor beta chains from the same sample are listed, as sequenced in a study of shared clonotypes between healthy human individuals. The repertoire was sequenced with immunoSEQ multiplex PCR; TCRdb's copy has only in-frame clones and lacks some. The data hold some 500,000 clones, with 75% to 80% observed a single time. Sequenced material: PBMCs. Receptor source: a woman aged 40-49 years in good health. Some clones in this sample may be carry-over from other donors' samples.

The CDR3 nucleotides are TGTGCCAGCAGTTTAGACATTCGTAGTGGCACAGATACGCAGTATTTT. Its protein product is CASSLDIRSGTDTQYF. The rearrangement uses TRBV28 and TRBJ2-3; D is ambiguous. CDR1 is MDHEN and CDR2 is SYDVKM in the germline V gene. The CDR3 runs to 16 residues. The V and J ends lost 2 bases and 1 base respectively, with 13 bases between them.

The genes are TRBV7-9 and TRBJ2-2; TRBD2 matches 11 bases. CDR1 is SEHNR, CDR2 FQNEAQ, per germline (reference sequence). The CDR3 extends over 16 amino acids. V trimming: 3 bases; J trimming: 2 bases; junction bases outside the gene matches: 2. In DNA, the CDR3 is TGTGCCAGCAGCTTGGGACTAGCGGCTAACACCGGGGAGCTGTTTTTT. Protein: CASSLGLAANTGELFF.

With regard to this clone: This sample also contains other DNA sequences that code for the same CDR3. The V and J genes are TRBV28 and TRBJ2-3; 10 bases fit TRBD2. Trimming took 2 bases from V and 6 from J; bases not matched to a gene: 2. The CDR3 runs 14 residues. CDR1 is MDHEN and CDR2 is SYDVKM in the germline V gene. For the CDR3, the DNA is TGTGCCAGCAGTTTACCGGGACTAGCGGATACGCAGTATTTT. Encoded protein: CASSLPGLADTQYF.

The chain couples TRBV30 to TRBJ1-3; D call uncertain. This CDR3 contains 13 residues. Trimming took 1 base from V and 8 from J, leaving 12 bases between them. Germline V lookup: CDR1 GTSNPN, CDR2 SVGIG (reference sequence). The CDR3 coding sequence is TGTGCCTGGAGTGCCCTTGTCGGGCACACCATATATTTT. This encodes CAWSALVGHTIYF.

V is TRBV28 and J is TRBJ2-2; 10 nucleotides match TRBD2. CDR1 MDHEN and CDR2 SYDVKM come from the germline V gene. V lost 5 bases, J lost 1 base, and 4 bases stayed unmatched. The CDR3 is 16 amino acids. In DNA form, the CDR3 reads TGTGCCAGCAGTATTCGGACTAGCGGGAACACCGGGGAGCTGTTTTTT. It encodes CASSIRTSGNTGELFF.

Of note for this clone: Only one base separates this from a far larger clonotype, so it likely reflects a read error. This chain links TRBV27 with TRBJ2-2, with TRBD1 matching over 8 bases. The CDR3 is 13 residues long. Germline-derived CDR1 and CDR2 are MNHEY and SMNVEV (reference sequence). CDR3 DNA sequence: TGTGCCAGCAAGACAGGGGAATCCGGGGAGCTGGTTTTT. It encodes CASKTGESGELVF.

In this sample, this clone turned up a few times. The V gene is TRBV10-3, the J gene TRBJ1-4, with D possibly being TRBD1 (5 bases). The CDR3 sequence is 15 residues long. V was clipped by 0 bases and J by 2 bases, with 7 bases between them. CDR1 and CDR2 from the germline V gene are ENHRY and SYGVKD. The CDR3 region has the DNA TGTGCCATCAGTGAGTCGGGGGGGACTAATGAAAAACTGTTTTTT. Translation gives CAISESGGTNEKLFF.

J is TRBJ2-1 and V is TRBV27; D is possibly TRBD2 (6 bases). The germline CDR1 and CDR2 sequences are MNHEY and SMNVEV (reference sequence). With 8 bases removed from V and 5 bases from J, the gap between germline ends came to 16 bases. This CDR3 has 14 amino acids. The CDR3 spells CASWQSGGNNEQFF. The CDR3 coding sequence is TGTGCCAGCTGGCAAAGCGGAGGGAACAATGAGCAGTTCTTC.

This rearrangement joins TRBV18 to TRBJ1-1; D gene ambiguous. In germline, CDR1 is KGHSH, CDR2 LQKENI. The CDR3 length is 14 residues. Trimming stripped 2 bases from V and 0 bases from J, with 7 bases between. The CDR3, as DNA: TGTGCCAGCTCACCAGCAAATATGAACACTGAAGCTTTCTTT. It specifies CASSPANMNTEAFF.

In this sample, this clone turned up once. The V call is TRBV5-4, the J call TRBJ2-3; D perhaps matches TRBD1 (6 bases). CDR3 length: 16 residues. V was clipped by 2 bases and J by 4 bases, with 17 bases between them. Germline V gene sequence: CDR1 SGHNT, CDR2 YYREEE (reference sequence). The CDR3 loop reads CASSFSRAGASDTQYF. The CDR3, as DNA: TGTGCCAGCAGCTTTAGTCGGGCAGGGGCTTCAGATACGCAGTATTTT. The full variable domain, rest sourced from reference TRBV5-4 and TRBJ2-3, is ETGVTQSPTHLIKTRGQQVTLRCSSQSGHNTVSWYQQALGQGPQFIFQYYREEENGRGNFPPRFSGLQFPNYSSELNVNALELDDSALYLCASSFSRAGASDTQYFGPGTRLTVL.

The chain is built from TRBV2 and TRBJ2-1; 8 bases line up with TRBD2. J lost 8 bases, V lost 2 bases, and 8 bases had no gene match. The CDR3 has 15 amino acids. The germline V gene encodes CDR1 SNHLY and CDR2 FYNNEI. Written as DNA, the CDR3 is TGTGCCAGCAGTGAACTGGTAGGACTAGCAGATGAGCAGTTCTTC. This sequence encodes CASSELVGLADEQFF.

To note about this clone: A much larger clone sits a single nucleotide away, making a read error possible. V and J are TRBV5-1 and TRBJ1-1; maybe TRBD1 (5 bases). From germline, CDR1 is SGHRS and CDR2 YFSETQ. This CDR3 is 15 amino acids long. CDR3 sequence (DNA): TGCGCCTGCAGCCCGAGGCCCCGAGGGGACACTGAAGCTTTCTTT. Protein sequence: CACSPRPRGDTEAFF.

The rearrangement links TRBV29-1 to TRBJ1-1, with D perhaps matching TRBD1 (6 bases). V was shortened by 6 bases and J by 4 bases, with 12 bases between the two germline ends. This CDR3 contains 12 residues. CDR1 and CDR2 from the germline V gene are SQVTM and ANQGSEA. CDR3 region: CSVHNRATEAFF. CDR3 DNA sequence: TGCAGCGTACACAACAGGGCCACTGAAGCTTTCTTT.

The rearrangement joins TRBV2 to TRBJ2-5; no reliable D call. Trimming removed 4 bases at V and 0 bases at J, with 6 bases between. CDR3 length: 13 residues. Looked up from germline, CDR1 is SNHLY and CDR2 is FYNNEI. The DNA of the CDR3 is TGTGCCAGCAGTGTCAGAAACCAAGAGACCCAGTACTTC. This codes for CASSVRNQETQYF.

A remark on this clone: Other DNA sequences in this sample translate to the same CDR3. The chain uses TRBV28 and TRBJ1-5, with 7 positions matching TRBD1. Germline CDR1 is MDHEN and CDR2 is SYDVKM. Trimming removed 7 bases from V and 4 bases from J; junction bases left unmatched: 10. CDR3 length: 15 residues. Written as DNA, the CDR3 is TGTGCCAGCATTTGGGGAGGACAGGTAAATCAGCCCCAGCATTTT. The encoded protein is CASIWGGQVNQPQHF.

The chain combines TRBV6-1 with TRBJ1-2; no reliable D call. The CDR3 has 14 amino acids. The V gene lost 3 bases and the J gene lost 1 base, with 9 bases spanning the gap. Germline lookup yields CDR1 MNHNS and CDR2 SASEGT. The CDR3 DNA follows: TGTGCCAGCAGTGACCTACAGAATAACTATGGCTACACCTTC. Its translation: CASSDLQNNYGYTF.

This clone was counted between two and nine times. V is TRBV7-2 and J is TRBJ2-1; 7 bases match TRBD2. In germline, CDR1 is SGHTA, CDR2 FQGNSA. The CDR3 loop spans 18 amino acids. V shed 3 bases, J shed 1 base, and the junction held 12 bases outside the gene matches. CDR3 region: CASSLRRASGTSYNEQFF. CDR3 nucleotides: TGTGCCAGCAGCTTGCGACGGGCTAGCGGCACTTCCTACAATGAGCAGTTCTTC. Variable domain in full (rest from reference TRBV7-2 and TRBJ2-1): GAGVSQSPSNKVTEKGKDVELRCDPISGHTALYWYRQSLGQGLEFLIYFQGNSAPDKSGLPSDRFSAERTGGSVSTLTIQRTQQEDSAVYLCASSLRRASGTSYNEQFFGPGTRLTVL.

The CDR3 spells CASSLDGANVLTF. The CDR3 nucleotides read TGCGCCAGCAGCTTGGATGGGGCCAACGTCCTGACTTTC. The chain joins TRBV5-1 to TRBJ2-6, with D unresolved. The CDR3 is 13 residues long. The germline V and J ends were trimmed by 0 bases and 3 bases, with 1 base remaining between them. The V gene's germline CDR1 is SGHRS and CDR2 YFSETQ.

The rearrangement uses TRBV10-1 and TRBJ2-7; D is unclear. Germline V gene data show CDR1 as WNHNN and CDR2 as SYGVQD (reference sequence). The ends were cut back, 4 bases at V and 0 bases at J, with 10 bases in the middle. The CDR3 runs to 14 residues. The CDR3 sequence: CASSVSSTSYEQYF. CDR3 nucleotide sequence: TGCGCCAGCAGTGTGTCTTCAACCTCCTACGAGCAGTACTTC.

V gene TRBV7-3 combines with J gene TRBJ1-3; D gene uncertain. V lost 0 bases and J lost 4, with 4 bases in between. The CDR3 spans 13 residues. CDR1 SGHTA and CDR2 FQGTGA come from the germline V gene. CDR3 sequence reads: CASSLTIGNTIYF. DNA of the CDR3: TGTGCCAGCAGCTTAACTATAGGAAACACCATATATTTT.

This clone showed up many times. The chain joins TRBV7-9 to TRBJ1-1, with D perhaps matching TRBD1 (6 bases). The germline V and J ends were trimmed by 2 bases and 5 bases, with 9 bases remaining between them. Germline CDR1 and CDR2: SEHNR and FQNEAQ (reference sequence). The CDR3 has 13 residues. The CDR3 coding sequence is TGTGCCAGCAGCTTATTCCAGGGGACTGAAGCTTTCTTT. This sequence encodes CASSLFQGTEAFF.

J is TRBJ2-5 and V is TRBV7-2; D might be TRBD2 (5 bases). V was cut by 7 bases and J by 5 bases, with 23 bases left in between. Germline assignment: CDR1 SGHTA and CDR2 FQGNSA. CDR3 length: 16 residues. The CDR3 DNA sequence: TGTGCCAGCACCCCACCTGCGGGCCAGCCGGGGGAGACCCAGTACTTC. It is translated as CASTPPAGQPGETQYF.

V usage is TRBV6-6 and J usage is TRBJ2-7; tentatively, D is TRBD1 or TRBD2 (5 bases each). V was clipped by 6 bases and J by 2 bases, with 17 bases between them. The CDR3 extends over 15 amino acids. Germline CDR1 reads MNHNY; CDR2 reads SVGAGI (reference sequence). CDR3 bases: TGTGCCAGCAGGGGAACAGGTTTGGGACCCTACGAGCAGTACTTC. This sequence encodes CASRGTGLGPYEQYF.

V is TRBV5-1 and J is TRBJ2-7; 8 bases align to TRBD2. This CDR3 is 15 amino acids long. The ends lost 2 bases at V and 5 bases at J; junction bases unmatched: 9. In germline, CDR1 is SGHRS, CDR2 YFSETQ. The CDR3 region is CASSFFSGTSHEQYF. CDR3 sequence (DNA): TGCGCCAGCAGCTTCTTTAGCGGGACCAGCCACGAGCAGTACTTC.

The genes are TRBV7-2 and TRBJ2-1, with D possibly being TRBD2 (6 bases). Trimming removed 2 bases from V and 9 bases from J, with 11 bases in between. The CDR3 is made up of 13 amino acids. In germline, CDR1 is SGHTA, CDR2 FQGNSA. CDR3 nucleotides: TGTGCCAGCAGCTTACGGGGGTGGTCTGAGCAGTTCTTC. It specifies CASSLRGWSEQFF.

This clone is a singleton in its sample. The genes are TRBV5-1 and TRBJ2-3, with 10 bases identical to TRBD2. This CDR3 has 15 residues. Trimming removed 4 bases from V and 0 bases from J; junction bases left unmatched: 2. Germline V gives CDR1 SGHRS, CDR2 YFSETQ. The CDR3 is CASSGLAASTDTQYF. CDR3 nucleotide sequence: TGCGCCAGCAGCGGACTAGCGGCTAGCACAGATACGCAGTATTTT.

The chain combines TRBV28 with TRBJ2-5; D is uncertain. From germline, CDR1 is MDHEN and CDR2 SYDVKM. The length of the CDR3 is 15 residues. V lost 7 bases and J 4 bases, leaving 19 bases between the germline ends. CDR3 sequence: CASTPPRQNLETQYF. The CDR3 DNA follows: TGTGCCAGCACCCCCCCCAGGCAGAACCTAGAGACCCAGTACTTC.